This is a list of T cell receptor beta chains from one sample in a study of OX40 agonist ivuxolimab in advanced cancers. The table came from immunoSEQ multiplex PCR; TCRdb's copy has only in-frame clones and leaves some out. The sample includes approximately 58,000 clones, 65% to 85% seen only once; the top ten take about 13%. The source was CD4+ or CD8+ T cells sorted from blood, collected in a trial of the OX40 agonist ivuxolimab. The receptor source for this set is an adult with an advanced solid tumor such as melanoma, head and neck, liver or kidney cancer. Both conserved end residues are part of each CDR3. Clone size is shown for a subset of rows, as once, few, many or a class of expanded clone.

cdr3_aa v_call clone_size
CASSSTGGIPYEQYF TRBV5-1 .
CASSVALNANTGELFF TRBV9 .
CASSFIPRQGVYEQYF TRBV11-2 .
CAISESRQGNYGYTF TRBV10-3 .
CASSLVGGLDTQYF TRBV5-6 .
CASSGQGTQYF TRBV6-1 .
CASSQLQINEKLFF TRBV4-1 few
CASSFISGRATDTQYF TRBV5-1 .
CASSLQGDTQYF TRBV14 .
CATTPDRDTDTQYF TRBV15 .
CASSPLASSALGRSYEQYF TRBV27 .
CASSYGRRDWDEQYF TRBV6-7 .
CASSGEGSGRPYEQYF TRBV2 .